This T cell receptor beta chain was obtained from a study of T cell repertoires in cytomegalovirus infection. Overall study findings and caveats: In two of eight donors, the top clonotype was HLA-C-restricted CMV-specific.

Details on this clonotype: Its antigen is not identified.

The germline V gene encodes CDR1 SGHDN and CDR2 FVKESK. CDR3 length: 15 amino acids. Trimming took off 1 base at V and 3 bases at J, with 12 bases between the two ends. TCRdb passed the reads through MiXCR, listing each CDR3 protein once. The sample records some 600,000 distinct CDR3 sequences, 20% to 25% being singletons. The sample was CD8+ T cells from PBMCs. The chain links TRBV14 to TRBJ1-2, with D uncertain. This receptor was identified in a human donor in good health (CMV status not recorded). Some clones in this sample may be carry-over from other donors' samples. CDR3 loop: CASSQVVDPDYGYTF. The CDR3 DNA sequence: TGTGCCAGCAGCCAAGTCGTAGATCCTGACTATGGCTACACCTTC.